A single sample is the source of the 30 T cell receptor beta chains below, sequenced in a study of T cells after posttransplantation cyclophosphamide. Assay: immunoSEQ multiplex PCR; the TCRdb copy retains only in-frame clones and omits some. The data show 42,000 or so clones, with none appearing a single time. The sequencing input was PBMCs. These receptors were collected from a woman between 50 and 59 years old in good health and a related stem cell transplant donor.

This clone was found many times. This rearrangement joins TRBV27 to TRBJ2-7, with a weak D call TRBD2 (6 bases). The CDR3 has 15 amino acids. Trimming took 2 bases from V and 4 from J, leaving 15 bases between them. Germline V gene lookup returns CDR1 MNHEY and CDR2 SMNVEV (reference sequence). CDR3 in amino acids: CASSLSRGERYEQYF. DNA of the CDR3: TGTGCCAGCAGTTTAAGTCGCGGGGAACGGTACGAGCAGTACTTC.

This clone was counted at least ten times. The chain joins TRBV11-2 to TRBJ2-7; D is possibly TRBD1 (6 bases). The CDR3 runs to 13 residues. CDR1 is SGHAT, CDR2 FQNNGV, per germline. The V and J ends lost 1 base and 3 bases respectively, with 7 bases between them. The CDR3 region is CASSLGTVYEQYF. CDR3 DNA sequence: TGTGCCAGCAGCTTAGGGACAGTCTACGAGCAGTACTTC. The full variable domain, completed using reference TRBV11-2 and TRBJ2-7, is EAGVAQSPRYKIIEKRQSVAFWCNPISGHATLYWYQQILGQGPKLLIQFQNNGVVDDSQLPKDRFSAERLKGVDSTLKIQPAKLEDSAVYLCASSLGTVYEQYFGPGTRLTVT.

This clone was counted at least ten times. Here the CDR3 reads CASSLRGAGELFF. The DNA of the CDR3 is TGTGCCAGCAGCTTGCGGGGGGCCGGGGAGCTGTTTTTT. The chain uses TRBV5-5 and TRBJ2-2, with 7 positions matching TRBD2. V lost 1 base to trimming and J lost 6 bases; unmatched junction nucleotides: 0. The germline gives CDR1 SGHKS, CDR2 YYEKEE (reference sequence). The CDR3 loop spans 13 amino acids.

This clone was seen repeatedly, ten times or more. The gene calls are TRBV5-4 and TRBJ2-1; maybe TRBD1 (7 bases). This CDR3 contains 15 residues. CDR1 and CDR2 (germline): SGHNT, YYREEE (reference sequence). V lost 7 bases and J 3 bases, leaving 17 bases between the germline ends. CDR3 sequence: CASFPGGGLYNEQFF. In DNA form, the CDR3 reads TGTGCCAGCTTCCCTGGAGGGGGCCTCTACAATGAGCAGTTCTTC.

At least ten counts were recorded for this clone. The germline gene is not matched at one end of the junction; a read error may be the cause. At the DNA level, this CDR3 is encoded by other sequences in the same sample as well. CDR3 residues: CASSADRNTEAFF. The CDR3 DNA sequence: TGTGCCAGCTCAGCGGACAGGAACACTGAGGCTTTCTTT. The genes are TRBV18 and TRBJ1-1; 7 nucleotides line up with TRBD1. The CDR3 runs to 13 residues. CDR1 and CDR2 from the germline V gene are KGHSH and LQKENI.

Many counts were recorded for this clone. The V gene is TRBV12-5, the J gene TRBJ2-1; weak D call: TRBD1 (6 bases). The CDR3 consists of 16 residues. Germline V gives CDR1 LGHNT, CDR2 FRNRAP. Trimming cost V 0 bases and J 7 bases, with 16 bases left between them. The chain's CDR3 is CASGLVQGLRPNEQFF. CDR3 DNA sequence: TGTGCTAGTGGTTTGGTACAGGGCCTAAGGCCAAATGAGCAGTTCTTC. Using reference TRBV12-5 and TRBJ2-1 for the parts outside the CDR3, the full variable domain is DARVTQTPRHKVTEMGQEVTMRCQPILGHNTVFWYRQTMMQGLELLAYFRNRAPLDDSGMPKDRFSAEMPDATLATLKIQPSEPRDSAVYFCASGLVQGLRPNEQFFGPGTRLTVL.

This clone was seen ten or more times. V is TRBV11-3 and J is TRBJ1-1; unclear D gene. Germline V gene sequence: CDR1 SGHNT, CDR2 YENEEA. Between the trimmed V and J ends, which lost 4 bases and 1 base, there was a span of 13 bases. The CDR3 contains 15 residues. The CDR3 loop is CASSSIAGGNTEAFF. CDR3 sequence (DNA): TGTGCCAGCAGCTCCATTGCCGGAGGGAACACTGAAGCTTTCTTT.

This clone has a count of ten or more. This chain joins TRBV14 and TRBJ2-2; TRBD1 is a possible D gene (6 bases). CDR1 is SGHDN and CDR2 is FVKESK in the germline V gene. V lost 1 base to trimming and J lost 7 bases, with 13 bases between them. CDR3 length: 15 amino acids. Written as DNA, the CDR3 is TGTGCCAGCAGCCAAGTGGGACACAGAGACGGGGAGCTGTTTTTT. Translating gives CASSQVGHRDGELFF.

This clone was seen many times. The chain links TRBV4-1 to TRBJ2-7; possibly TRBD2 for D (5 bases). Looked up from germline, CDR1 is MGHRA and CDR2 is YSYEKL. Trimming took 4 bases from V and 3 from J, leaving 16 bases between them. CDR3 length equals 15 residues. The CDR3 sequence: CASSLGERRVYEQYF. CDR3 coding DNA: TGCGCCAGCAGCCTCGGGGAGAGGCGCGTCTACGAGCAGTACTTC.

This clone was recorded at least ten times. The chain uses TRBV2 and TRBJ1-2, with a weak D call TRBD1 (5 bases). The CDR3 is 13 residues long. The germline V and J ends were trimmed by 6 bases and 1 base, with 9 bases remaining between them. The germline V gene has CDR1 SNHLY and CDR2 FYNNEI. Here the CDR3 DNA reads TGTGCCAGCAGGGGGGGGTTTAACTATGGCTACACCTTC. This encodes CASRGGFNYGYTF.

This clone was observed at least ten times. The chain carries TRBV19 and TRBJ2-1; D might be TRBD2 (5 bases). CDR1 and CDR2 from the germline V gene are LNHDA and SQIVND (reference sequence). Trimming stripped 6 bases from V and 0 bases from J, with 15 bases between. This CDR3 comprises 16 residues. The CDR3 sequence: CASSSGFRGSYNEQFF. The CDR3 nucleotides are TGTGCCAGTAGCTCCGGATTCCGGGGCTCCTACAATGAGCAGTTCTTC.

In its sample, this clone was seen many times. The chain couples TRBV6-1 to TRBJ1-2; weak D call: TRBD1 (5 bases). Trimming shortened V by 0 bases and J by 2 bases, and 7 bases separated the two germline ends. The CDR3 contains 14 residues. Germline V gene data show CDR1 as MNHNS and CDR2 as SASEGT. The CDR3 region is CASSEARGNYGYTF. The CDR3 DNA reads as TGTGCCAGCAGTGAAGCAAGGGGAAACTATGGCTACACCTTC.

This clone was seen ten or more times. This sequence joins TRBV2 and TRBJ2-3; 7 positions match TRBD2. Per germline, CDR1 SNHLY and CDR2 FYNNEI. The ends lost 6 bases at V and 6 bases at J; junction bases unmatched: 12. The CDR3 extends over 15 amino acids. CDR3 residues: CASRELVPGGDTQYF. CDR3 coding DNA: TGTGCCAGCAGGGAACTCGTCCCGGGAGGCGATACGCAGTATTTT.

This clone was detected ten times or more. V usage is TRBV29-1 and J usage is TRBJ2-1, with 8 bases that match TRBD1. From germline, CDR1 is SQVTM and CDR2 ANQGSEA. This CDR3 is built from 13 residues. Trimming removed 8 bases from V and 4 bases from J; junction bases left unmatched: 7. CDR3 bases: TGCAGCCTCGGACAGGGAATTTACAATGAGCAGTTCTTC. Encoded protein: CSLGQGIYNEQFF.

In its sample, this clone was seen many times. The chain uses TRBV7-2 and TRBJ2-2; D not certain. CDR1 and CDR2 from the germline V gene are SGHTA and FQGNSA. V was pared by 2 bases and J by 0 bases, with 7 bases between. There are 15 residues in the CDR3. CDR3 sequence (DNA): TGTGCCAGCAGCTTAACCTACGCGAACACCGGGGAGCTGTTTTTT. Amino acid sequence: CASSLTYANTGELFF. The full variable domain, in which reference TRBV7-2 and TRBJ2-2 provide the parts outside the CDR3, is GAGVSQSPSNKVTEKGKDVELRCDPISGHTALYWYRQSLGQGLEFLIYFQGNSAPDKSGLPSDRFSAERTGGSVSTLTIQRTQQEDSAVYLCASSLTYANTGELFFGEGSRLTVL.

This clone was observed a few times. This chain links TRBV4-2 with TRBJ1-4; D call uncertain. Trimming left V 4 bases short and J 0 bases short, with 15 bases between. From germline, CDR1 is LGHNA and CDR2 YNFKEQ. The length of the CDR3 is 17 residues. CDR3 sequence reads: CASSPLIPSSTNEKLFF. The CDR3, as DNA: TGTGCCAGCAGCCCGCTAATTCCGAGTTCAACTAATGAAAAACTGTTTTTT.

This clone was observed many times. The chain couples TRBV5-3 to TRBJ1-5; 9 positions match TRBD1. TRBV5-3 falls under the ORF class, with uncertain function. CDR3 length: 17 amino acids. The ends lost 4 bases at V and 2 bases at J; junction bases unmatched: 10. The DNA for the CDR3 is TGTGCCAGAAGCCAAGCCACGGGGGACAGGGGCAATCAGCCCCAGCATTTT. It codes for CARSQATGDRGNQPQHF.

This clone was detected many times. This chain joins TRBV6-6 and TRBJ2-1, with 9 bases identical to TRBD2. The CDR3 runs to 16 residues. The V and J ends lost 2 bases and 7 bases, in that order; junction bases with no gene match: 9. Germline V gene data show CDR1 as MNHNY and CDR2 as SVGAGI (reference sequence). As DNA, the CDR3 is TGTGCCAGCAGTTACGGGGGCGGGGGGGATCAGAATGAGCAGTTCTTC. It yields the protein CASSYGGGGDQNEQFF.

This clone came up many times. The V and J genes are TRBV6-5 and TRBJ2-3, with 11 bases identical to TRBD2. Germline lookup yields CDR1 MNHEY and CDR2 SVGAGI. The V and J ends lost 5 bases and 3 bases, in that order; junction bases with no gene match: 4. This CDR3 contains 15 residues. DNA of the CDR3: TGTGCCAGCAGTGCTAGCGGGGGGAGGACAGATACGCAGTATTTT. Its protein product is CASSASGGRTDTQYF.

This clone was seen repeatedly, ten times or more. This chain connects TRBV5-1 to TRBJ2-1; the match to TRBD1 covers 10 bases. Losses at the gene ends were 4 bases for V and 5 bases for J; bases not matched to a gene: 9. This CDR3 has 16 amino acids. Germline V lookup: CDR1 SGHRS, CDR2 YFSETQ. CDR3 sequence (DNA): TGCGCCAGCAGCAGAGAGGGACAGGGGTGGGACAATGAGCAGTTCTTC. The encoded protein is CASSREGQGWDNEQFF.

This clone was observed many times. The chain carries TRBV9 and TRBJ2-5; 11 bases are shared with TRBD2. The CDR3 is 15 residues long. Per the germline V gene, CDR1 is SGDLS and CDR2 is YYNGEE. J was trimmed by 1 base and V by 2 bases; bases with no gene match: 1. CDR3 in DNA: TGTGCCAGCAGCGTCACTAGCGGGGGCCAAGAGACCCAGTACTTC. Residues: CASSVTSGGQETQYF.

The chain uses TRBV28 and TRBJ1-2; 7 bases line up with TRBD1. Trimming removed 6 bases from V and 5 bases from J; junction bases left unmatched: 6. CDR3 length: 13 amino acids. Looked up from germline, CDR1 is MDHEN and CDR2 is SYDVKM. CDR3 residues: CASSTGQLYGYTF. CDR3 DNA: TGTGCCAGCAGCACGGGACAGCTTTATGGCTACACCTTC.

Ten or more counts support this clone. CDR3 sequence reads: CASSLLGGAGTEAFF. Written as DNA, the CDR3 is TGTGCCAGCAGCTTACTTGGGGGCGCAGGGACTGAAGCTTTCTTT. V gene TRBV11-3 combines with J gene TRBJ1-1; D perhaps matches TRBD1 (6 bases). V lost 2 bases, J lost 5 bases, and 15 bases lay in between. The CDR3 runs 15 residues. From germline, CDR1 is SGHNT and CDR2 YENEEA.

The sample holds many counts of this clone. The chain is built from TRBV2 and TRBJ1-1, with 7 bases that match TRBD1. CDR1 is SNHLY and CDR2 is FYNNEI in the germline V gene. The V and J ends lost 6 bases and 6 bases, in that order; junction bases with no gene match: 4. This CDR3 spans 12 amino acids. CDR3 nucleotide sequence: TGTGCCAGCAGGGGACAGAGTGCTGAAGCTTTCTTT. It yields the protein CASRGQSAEAFF. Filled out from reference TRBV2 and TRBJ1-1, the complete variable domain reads EPEVTQTPSHQVTQMGQEVILRCVPISNHLYFYWYRQILGQKVEFLVSFYNNEISEKSEIFDDQFSVERPDGSNFTLKIRSTKLEDSAMYFCASRGQSAEAFFGQGTRLTVV.

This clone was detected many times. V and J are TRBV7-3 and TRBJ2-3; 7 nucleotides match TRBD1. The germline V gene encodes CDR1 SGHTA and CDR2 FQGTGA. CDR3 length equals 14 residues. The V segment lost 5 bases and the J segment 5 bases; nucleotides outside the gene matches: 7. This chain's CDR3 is CASSPLTGVDTQYF. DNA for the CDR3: TGTGCCAGCAGCCCACTAACAGGGGTAGATACGCAGTATTTT. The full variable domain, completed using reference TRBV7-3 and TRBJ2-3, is GAGVSQTPSNKVTEKGKYVELRCDPISGHTALYWYRQSLGQGPEFLIYFQGTGAADDSGLPNDRFFAVRPEGSVSTLKIQRTERGDSAVYLCASSPLTGVDTQYFGPGTRLTVL.

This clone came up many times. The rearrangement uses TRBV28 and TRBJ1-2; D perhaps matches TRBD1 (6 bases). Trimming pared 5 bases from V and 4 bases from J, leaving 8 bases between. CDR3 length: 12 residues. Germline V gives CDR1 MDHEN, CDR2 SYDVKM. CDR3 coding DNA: TGTGCCAGCAGTAAACAGGGCTATGGCTACACCTTC. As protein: CASSKQGYGYTF.

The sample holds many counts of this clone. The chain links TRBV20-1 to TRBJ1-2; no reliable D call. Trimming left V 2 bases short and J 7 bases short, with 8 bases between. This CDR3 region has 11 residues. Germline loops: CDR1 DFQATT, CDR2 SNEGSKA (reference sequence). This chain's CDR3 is CSARSPGGYTF. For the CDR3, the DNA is TGCAGTGCTAGAAGCCCAGGTGGCTACACCTTC.

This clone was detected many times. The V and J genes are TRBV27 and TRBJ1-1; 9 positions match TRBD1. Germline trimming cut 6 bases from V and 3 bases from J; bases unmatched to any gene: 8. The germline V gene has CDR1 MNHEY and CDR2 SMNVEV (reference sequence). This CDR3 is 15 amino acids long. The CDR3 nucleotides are TGTGCCAGCAGGAAACAGGGGGCGCTGGACACTGAAGCTTTCTTT. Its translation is CASRKQGALDTEAFF.

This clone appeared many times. The CDR3 is CASSIPGPEGDSPLHF. The CDR3 DNA is TGTGCCAGCAGCATTCCCGGTCCCGAGGGGGATTCACCCCTCCACTTT. The chain carries TRBV13 and TRBJ1-6; D perhaps matches TRBD1 (6 bases). The length of the CDR3 is 16 residues. Germline loops: CDR1 PRHDT, CDR2 FYEKMQ (reference sequence). Deletions cut 5 bases from V and 8 bases from J, with 19 bases between.

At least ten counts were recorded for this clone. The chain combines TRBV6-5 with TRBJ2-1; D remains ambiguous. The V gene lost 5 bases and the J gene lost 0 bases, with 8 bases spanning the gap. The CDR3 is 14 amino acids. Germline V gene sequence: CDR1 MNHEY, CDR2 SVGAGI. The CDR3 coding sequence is TGTGCCAGCAGTGAACGAGCCTCCTACAATGAGCAGTTCTTC. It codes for CASSERASYNEQFF.